The present entry profiles one TCR beta chain with its context. The antigen is not known. Assay: immunoSEQ multiplex PCR; the TCRdb copy retains only in-frame clones and omits some. Here the sample spans over 850,000 clones, around 78% being singletons. The sample comes from a study of shared clonotypes between healthy human individuals. Findings and caveats of the study: Clonotype sharing among donors was expected to depend on sequencing depth. A limitation of the genetic and exposure-history diversity represented arose from few donors.

This CDR3 has 15 residues. V was clipped by 0 bases and J by 6 bases; unmatched bases: 3. Germline CDR1 is SGHRS and CDR2 is YFSETQ. The source of this sequence is a man between 18 and 35 years old in good health. Some clones in this sample may be carry-over from other donors' samples. This chain connects TRBV5-1 to TRBJ1-2; 12 bases match TRBD1. The sequencing input was memory CD4+ T cells from PBMCs. The subset here: CD45RA-negative fraction. CDR3 bases: TGCGCCAGCAGCTTGGGTGGGACAGGGGGCCATGGCTACACCTTC. This gives the protein CASSLGGTGGHGYTF.